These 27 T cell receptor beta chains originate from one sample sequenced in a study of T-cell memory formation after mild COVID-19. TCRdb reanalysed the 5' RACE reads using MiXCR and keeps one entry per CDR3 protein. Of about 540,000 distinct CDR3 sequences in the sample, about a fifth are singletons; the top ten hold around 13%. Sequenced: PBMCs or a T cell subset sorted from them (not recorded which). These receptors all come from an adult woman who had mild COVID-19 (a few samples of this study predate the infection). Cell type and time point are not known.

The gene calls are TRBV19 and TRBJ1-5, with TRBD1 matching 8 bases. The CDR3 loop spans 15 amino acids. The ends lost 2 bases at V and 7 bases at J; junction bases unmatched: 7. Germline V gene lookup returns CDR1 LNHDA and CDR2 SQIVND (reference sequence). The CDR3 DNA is TGTGCCAGTAGTATATGGCAGGGGGCAGGACAGCCCCAGCATTTT. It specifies CASSIWQGAGQPQHF.

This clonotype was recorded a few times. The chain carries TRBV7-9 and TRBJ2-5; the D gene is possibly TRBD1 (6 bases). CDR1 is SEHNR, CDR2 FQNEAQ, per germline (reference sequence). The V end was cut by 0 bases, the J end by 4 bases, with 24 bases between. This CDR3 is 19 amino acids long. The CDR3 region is CASSLAERFGQGHRETQYF. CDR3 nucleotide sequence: TGTGCCAGCAGCTTAGCGGAGCGGTTCGGCCAGGGGCATAGAGAGACCCAGTACTTC.

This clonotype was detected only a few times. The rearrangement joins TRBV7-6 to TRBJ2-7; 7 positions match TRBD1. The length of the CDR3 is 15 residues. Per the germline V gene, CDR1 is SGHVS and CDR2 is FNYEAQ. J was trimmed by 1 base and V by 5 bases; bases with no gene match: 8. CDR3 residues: CASSRETGNSYEQYF. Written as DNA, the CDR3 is TGTGCCAGCAGCCGCGAGACAGGGAATTCCTACGAGCAGTACTTC.

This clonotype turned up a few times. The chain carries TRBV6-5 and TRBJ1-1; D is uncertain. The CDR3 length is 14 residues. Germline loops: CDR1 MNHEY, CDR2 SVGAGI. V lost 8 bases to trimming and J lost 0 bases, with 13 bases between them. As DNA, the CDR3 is TGTGCCAGCCGAGGACTGATGGTGAACACTGAAGCTTTCTTT. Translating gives CASRGLMVNTEAFF.

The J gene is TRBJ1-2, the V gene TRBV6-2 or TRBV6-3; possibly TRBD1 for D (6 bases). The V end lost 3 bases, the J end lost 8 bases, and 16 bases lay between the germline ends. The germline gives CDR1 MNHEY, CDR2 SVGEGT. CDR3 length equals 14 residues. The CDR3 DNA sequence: TGTGCCAGCAGTTATGGTGACAGGCCTCGCGGCTACACCTTC. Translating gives CASSYGDRPRGYTF.

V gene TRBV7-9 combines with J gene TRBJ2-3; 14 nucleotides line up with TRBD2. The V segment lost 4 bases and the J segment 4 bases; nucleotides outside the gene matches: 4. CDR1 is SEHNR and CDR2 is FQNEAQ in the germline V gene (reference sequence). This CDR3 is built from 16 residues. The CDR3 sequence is CASSSRLAGGPDTQYF. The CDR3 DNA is TGTGCCAGCAGCTCCCGACTAGCGGGAGGGCCAGATACGCAGTATTTT.

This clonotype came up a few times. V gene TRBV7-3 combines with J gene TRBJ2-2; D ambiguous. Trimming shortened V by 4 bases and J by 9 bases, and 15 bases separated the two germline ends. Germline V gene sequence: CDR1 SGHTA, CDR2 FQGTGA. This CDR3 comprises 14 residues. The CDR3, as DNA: TGTGCCAGCAGCTCCGATGGACCCGGTCGGGAGCTGTTTTTT. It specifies CASSSDGPGRELFF.

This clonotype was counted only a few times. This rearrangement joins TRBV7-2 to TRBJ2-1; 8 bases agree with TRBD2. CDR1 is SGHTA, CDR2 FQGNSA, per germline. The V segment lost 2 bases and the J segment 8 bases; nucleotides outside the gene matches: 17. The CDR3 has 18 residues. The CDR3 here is CASSLFPLLSGSIDEQFF. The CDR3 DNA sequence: TGTGCCAGCAGCTTATTCCCTTTACTAAGCGGGAGCATCGATGAGCAGTTCTTC.

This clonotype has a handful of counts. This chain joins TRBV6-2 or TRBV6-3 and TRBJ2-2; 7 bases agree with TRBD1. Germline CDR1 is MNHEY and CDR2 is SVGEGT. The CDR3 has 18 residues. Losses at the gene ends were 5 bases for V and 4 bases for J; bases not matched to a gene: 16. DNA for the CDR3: TGTGCCAGCAGTCATCGGTACAGGGGCGTAAAAACCACCGGGGAGCTGTTTTTT. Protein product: CASSHRYRGVKTTGELFF.

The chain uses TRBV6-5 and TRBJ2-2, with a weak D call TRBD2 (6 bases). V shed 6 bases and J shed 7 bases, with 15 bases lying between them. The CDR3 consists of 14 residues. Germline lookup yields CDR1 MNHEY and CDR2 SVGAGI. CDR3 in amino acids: CASSSSGARGELFF. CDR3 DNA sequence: TGTGCCAGCAGCAGTAGCGGTGCTCGCGGGGAGCTGTTTTTT.

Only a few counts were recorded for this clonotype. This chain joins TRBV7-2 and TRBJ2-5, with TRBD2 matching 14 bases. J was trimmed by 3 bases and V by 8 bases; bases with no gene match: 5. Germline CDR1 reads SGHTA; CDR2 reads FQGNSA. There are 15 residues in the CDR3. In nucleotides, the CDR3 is TGTGCCAGCTCGAAGACTAGCGGGAGGGAAGAGACCCAGTACTTC. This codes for CASSKTSGREETQYF.

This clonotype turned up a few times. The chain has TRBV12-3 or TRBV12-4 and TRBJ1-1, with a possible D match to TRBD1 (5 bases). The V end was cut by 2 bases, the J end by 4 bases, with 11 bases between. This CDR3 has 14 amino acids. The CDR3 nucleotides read TGTGCCAGCAGTTTATCAACCAGGGTCACTGAAGCTTTCTTT. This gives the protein CASSLSTRVTEAFF.

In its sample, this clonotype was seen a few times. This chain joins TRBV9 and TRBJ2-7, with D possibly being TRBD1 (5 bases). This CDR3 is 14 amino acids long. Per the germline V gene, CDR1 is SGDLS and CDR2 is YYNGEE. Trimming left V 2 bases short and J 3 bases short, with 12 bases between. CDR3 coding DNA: TGTGCCAGCAGCGTGGATCCAGGGAACTACGAGCAGTACTTC. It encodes CASSVDPGNYEQYF.

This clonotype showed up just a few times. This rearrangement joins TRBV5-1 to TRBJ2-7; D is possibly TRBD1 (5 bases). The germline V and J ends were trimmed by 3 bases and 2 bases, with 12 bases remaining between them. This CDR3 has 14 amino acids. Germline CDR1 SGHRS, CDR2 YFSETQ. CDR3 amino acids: CASSSQTDTYEQYF. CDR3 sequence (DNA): TGCGCCAGCAGCTCCCAGACAGATACCTACGAGCAGTACTTC.

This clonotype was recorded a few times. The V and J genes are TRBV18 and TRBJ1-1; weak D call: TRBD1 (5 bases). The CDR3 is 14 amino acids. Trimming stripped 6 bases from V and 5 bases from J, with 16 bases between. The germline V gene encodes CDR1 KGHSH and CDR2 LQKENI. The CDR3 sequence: CASSQRVQETEAFF. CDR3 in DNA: TGTGCCAGCTCGCAACGGGTACAGGAGACTGAAGCTTTCTTT.

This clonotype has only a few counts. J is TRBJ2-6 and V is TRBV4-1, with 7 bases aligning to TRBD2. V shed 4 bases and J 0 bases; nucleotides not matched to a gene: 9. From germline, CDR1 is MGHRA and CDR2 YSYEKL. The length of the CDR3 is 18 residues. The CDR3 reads CASSPLRGVVSGANVLTF. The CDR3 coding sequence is TGCGCCAGCAGCCCCCTCCGGGGGGTCGTCTCTGGGGCCAACGTCCTGACTTTC.

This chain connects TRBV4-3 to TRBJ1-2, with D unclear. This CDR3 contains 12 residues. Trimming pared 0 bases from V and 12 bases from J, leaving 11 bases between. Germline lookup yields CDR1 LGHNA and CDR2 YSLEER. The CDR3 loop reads CASSQEYGKNTF. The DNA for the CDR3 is TGCGCCAGCAGCCAAGAGTACGGGAAGAACACCTTC.

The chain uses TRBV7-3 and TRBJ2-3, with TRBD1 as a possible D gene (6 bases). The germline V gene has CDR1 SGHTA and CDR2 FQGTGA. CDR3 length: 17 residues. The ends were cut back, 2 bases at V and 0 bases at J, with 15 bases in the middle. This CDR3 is CASSLGVGQTSTDTQYF. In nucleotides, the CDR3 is TGTGCCAGCAGCTTAGGGGTCGGACAGACAAGCACAGATACGCAGTATTTT. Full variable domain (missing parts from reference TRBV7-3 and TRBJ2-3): GAGVSQTPSNKVTEKGKYVELRCDPISGHTALYWYRQSLGQGPEFLIYFQGTGAADDSGLPNDRFFAVRPEGSVSTLKIQRTERGDSAVYLCASSLGVGQTSTDTQYFGPGTRLTVL.

The CDR3 nucleotides read TGTGCCAGCAGTTCCAACTGGGACAGCCCCTACGAGCAGTACTTC. The encoded protein is CASSSNWDSPYEQYF. This sequence joins TRBV12-3 or TRBV12-4 and TRBJ2-7; TRBD1 aligns across 7 bases. V shed 4 bases, J shed 2 bases, and the junction held 8 bases outside the gene matches. This CDR3 has 15 amino acids.

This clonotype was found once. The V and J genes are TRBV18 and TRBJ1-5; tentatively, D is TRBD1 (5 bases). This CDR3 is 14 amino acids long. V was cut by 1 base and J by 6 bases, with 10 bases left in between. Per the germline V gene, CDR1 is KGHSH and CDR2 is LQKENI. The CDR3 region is CASSPQSQGQPQHF. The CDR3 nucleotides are TGTGCCAGCTCACCACAAAGTCAGGGTCAGCCCCAGCATTTT.

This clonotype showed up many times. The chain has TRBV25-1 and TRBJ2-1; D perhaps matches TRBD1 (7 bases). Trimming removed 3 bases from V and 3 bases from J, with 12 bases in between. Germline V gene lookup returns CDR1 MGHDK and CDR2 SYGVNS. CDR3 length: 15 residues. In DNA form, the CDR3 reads TGTGCCAGCAGTGAGGGAGGACAGGACTACAATGAGCAGTTCTTC. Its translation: CASSEGGQDYNEQFF.

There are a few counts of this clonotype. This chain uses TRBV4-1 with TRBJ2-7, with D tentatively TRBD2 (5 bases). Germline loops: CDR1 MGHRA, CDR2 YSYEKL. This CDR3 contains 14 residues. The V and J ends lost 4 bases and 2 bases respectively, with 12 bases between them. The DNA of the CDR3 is TGCGCCAGCAGCCGCGGACTCAAAGCCTACGAGCAGTACTTC. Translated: CASSRGLKAYEQYF.

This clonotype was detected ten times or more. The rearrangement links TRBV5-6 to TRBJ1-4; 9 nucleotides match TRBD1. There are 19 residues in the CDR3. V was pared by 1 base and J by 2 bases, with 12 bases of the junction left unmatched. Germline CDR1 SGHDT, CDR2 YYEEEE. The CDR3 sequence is CASSLQGQGLFGTNEKLFF. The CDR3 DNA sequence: TGTGCCAGCAGCTTGCAAGGACAGGGGCTCTTCGGCACTAATGAAAAACTGTTTTTT.

The CDR3 nucleotides read TGTGCCAGTAGCGGGTCGGTTTCCTACGAGCAGTACTTC. Its protein product is CASSGSVSYEQYF. This chain uses TRBV19 with TRBJ2-7; D remains unclear. Germline V gives CDR1 LNHDA, CDR2 SQIVND (reference sequence). V shed 6 bases and J shed 1 base, with 10 bases lying between them. This CDR3 region has 13 residues.

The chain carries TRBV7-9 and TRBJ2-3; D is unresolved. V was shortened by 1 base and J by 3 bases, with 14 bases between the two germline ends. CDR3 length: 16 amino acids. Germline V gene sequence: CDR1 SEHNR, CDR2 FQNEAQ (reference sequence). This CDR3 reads CASSLGSSDRTDTQYF. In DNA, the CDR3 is TGTGCCAGCAGCTTAGGAAGTTCCGATAGGACAGATACGCAGTATTTT. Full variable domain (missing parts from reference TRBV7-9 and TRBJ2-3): DTGVSQNPRHKITKRGQNVTFRCDPISEHNRLYWYRQTLGQGPEFLTYFQNEAQLEKSRLLSDRFSAERPKGSFSTLEIQRTEQGDSAMYLCASSLGSSDRTDTQYFGPGTRLTVL.

CDR3 in amino acids: CASSKGGGARVTGELFF. In DNA form, the CDR3 reads TGTGCCAGCAGCAAAGGAGGGGGGGCCCGGGTCACCGGGGAGCTGTTTTTT. The V gene is TRBV21-1, the J gene TRBJ2-2; the D call of TRBD1 is as the table states it, not checked on the DNA. TRBV21-1 is reported as a pseudogene. The CDR3 loop spans 17 amino acids.

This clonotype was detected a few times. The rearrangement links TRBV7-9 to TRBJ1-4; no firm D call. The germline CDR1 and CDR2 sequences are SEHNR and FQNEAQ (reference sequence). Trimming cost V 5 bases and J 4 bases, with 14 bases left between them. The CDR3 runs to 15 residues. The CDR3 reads CASSPGAVSNEKLFF. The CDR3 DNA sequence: TGTGCCAGCAGCCCCGGCGCAGTCAGTAATGAAAAACTGTTTTTT.